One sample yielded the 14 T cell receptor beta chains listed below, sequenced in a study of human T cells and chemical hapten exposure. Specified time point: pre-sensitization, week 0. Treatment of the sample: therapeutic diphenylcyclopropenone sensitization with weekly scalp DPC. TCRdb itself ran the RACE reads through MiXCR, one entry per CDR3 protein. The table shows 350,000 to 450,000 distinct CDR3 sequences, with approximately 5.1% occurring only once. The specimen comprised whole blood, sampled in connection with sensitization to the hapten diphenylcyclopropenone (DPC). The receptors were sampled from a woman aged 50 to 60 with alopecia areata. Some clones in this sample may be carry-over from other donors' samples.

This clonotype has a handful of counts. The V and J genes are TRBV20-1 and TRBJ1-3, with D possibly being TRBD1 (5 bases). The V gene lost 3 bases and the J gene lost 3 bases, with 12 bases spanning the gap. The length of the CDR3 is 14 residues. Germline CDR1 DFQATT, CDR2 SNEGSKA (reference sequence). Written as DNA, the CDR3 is TGCAGTGCTAGCCCCCCAGGGAGTGGAAACACCATATATTTT. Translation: CSASPPGSGNTIYF.

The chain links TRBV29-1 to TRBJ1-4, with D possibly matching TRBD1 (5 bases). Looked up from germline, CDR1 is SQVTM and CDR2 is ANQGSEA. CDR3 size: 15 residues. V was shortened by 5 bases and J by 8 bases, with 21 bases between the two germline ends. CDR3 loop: CSVSDNPRGYEKLFF. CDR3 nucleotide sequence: TGCAGCGTTTCGGACAATCCCCGGGGGTACGAAAAACTGTTTTTT.

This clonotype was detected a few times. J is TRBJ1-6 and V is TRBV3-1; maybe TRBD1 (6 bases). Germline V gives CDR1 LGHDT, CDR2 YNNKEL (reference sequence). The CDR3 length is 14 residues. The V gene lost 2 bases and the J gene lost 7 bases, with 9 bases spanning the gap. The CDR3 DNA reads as TGTGCCAGCAGCCAACGGGGGCCCAATTCACCCCTCCACTTT. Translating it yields CASSQRGPNSPLHF. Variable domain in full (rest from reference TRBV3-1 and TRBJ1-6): DTAVSQTPKYLVTQMGNDKSIKCEQNLGHDTMYWYKQDSKKFLKIMFSYNNKELIINETVPNRFSPKSPDKAHLNLHINSLELGDSAVYFCASSQRGPNSPLHFGNGTRLTVT.

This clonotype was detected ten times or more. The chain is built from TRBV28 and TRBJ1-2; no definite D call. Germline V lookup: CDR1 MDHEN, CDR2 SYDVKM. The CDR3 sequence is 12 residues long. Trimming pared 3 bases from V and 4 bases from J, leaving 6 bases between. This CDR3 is CASSFRTYGYTF. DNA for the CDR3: TGTGCCAGCAGTTTCCGTACCTATGGCTACACCTTC.

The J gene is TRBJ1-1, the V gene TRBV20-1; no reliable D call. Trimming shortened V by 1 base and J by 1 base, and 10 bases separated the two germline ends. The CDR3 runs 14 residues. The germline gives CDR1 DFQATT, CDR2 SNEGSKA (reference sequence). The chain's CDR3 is CSARVVGGNTEAFF. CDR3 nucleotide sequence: TGCAGTGCTAGAGTCGTAGGTGGGAACACTGAAGCTTTCTTT.

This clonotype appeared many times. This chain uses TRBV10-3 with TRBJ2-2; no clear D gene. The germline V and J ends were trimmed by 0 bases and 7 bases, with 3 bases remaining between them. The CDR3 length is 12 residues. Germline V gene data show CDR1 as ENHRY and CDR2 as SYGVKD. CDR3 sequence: CAISESNGELFF. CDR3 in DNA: TGTGCCATCAGTGAGTCAAACGGGGAGCTGTTTTTT.

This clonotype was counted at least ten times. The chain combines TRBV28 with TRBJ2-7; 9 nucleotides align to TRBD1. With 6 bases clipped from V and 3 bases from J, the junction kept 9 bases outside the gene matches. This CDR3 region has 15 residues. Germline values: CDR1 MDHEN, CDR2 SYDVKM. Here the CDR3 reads CASRDPGQGRYEQYF. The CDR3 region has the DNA TGTGCCAGCAGGGATCCGGGACAGGGACGCTACGAGCAGTACTTC. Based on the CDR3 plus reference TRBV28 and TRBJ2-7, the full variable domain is DVKVTQSSRYLVKRTGEKVFLECVQDMDHENMFWYRQDPGLGLRLIYFSYDVKMKEKGDIPEGYSVSREKKERFSLILESASTNQTSMYLCASRDPGQGRYEQYFGPGTRLTVT.

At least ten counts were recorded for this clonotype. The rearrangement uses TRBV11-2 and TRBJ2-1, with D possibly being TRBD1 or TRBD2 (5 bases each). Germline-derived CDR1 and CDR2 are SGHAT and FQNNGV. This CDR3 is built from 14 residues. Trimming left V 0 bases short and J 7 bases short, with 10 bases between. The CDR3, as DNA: TGTGCCAGCAGCTTAGAGCCCTGGGGGAATGAGCAGTTCTTC. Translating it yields CASSLEPWGNEQFF.

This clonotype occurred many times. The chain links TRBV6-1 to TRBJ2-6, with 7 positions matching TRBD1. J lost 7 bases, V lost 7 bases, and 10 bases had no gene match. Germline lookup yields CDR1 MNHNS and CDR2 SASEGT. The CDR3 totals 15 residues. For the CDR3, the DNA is TGTGCCAGCAATGAGTTCAACAGGGGTGCCAACGTCCTGACTTTC. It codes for CASNEFNRGANVLTF.

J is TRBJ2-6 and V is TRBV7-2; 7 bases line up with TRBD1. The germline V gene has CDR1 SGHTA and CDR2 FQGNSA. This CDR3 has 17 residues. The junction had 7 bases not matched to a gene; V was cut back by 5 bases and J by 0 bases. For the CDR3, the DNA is TGTGCCAGCAGCCAACTAGGGGGCGCCTCTGGGGCCAACGTCCTGACTTTC. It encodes CASSQLGGASGANVLTF.

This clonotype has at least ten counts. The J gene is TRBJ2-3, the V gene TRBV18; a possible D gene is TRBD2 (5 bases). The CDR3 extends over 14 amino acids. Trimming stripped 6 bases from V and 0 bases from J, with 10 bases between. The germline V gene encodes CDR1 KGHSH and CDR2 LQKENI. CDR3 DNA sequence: TGTGCCAGCTCTGAGCGGTCTAGCACAGATACGCAGTATTTT. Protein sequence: CASSERSSTDTQYF. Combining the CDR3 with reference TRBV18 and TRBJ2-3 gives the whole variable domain NAGVMQNPRHLVRRRGQEARLRCSPMKGHSHVYWYRQLPEEGLKFMVYLQKENIIDESGMPKERFSAEFPKEGPSILRIQQVVRGDSAAYFCASSERSSTDTQYFGPGTRLTVL.

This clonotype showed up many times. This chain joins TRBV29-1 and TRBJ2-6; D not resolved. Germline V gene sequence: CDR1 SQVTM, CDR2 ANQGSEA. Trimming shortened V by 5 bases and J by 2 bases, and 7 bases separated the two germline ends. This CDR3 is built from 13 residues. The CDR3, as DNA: TGCAGCGTTCAATGGGCTGGGGCCAACGTCCTGACTTTC. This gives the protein CSVQWAGANVLTF.

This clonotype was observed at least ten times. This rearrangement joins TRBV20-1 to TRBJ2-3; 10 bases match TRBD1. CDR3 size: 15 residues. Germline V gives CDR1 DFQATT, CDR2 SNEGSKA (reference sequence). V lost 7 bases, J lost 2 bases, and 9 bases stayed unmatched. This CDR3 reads CSVDGQGVFTDTQYF. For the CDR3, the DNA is TGCAGTGTCGACGGACAGGGGGTTTTCACAGATACGCAGTATTTT.

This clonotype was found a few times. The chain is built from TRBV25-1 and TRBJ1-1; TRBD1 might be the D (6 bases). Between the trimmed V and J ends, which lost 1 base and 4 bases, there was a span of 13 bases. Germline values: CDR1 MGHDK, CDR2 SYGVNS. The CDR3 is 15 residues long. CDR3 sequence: CASSEWKGGFTEAFF. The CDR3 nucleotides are TGTGCCAGCAGTGAATGGAAGGGGGGCTTCACTGAAGCTTTCTTT.